Described below is a single T cell receptor beta chain sequence and its context. Its antigen remains unidentified. Vbeta (60) and Jbeta (13) primers were used in the PCR. This table comes from immunoSEQ multiplex PCR, and its TCRdb copy is limited to in-frame clones, with some not included. The sample has over 150,000 clones, around four fifths seen once. This entry comes from a study of cytomegalovirus exposure and HLA in healthy donors. Turning to the study itself: Early released data had 80 million or so unique TCRs, all coming from HLA-typed donors. Findings of the study overall: Most TCR sequences were uncommon, yet certain public TCRs appeared in many donors. Later analysis identified about 17,000 TCR beta sequences associated with HLA alleles, using a false discovery rate threshold of 0.05.

Donors had nominal health at sampling but likely had unrecorded immune exposures. The CDR3 has 16 residues. Trimming shortened V by 3 bases and J by 4 bases, and 17 bases separated the two germline ends. Germline V CDR1 and CDR2: MNHEY, SVGAGI. The receptor comes from a girl aged 2 to 10 in good health and CMV-seropositive. The chain carries TRBV6-5 and TRBJ2-3, with D possibly TRBD2 on 5 matching bases. The sample comprised PBMCs. For the CDR3, the DNA is TGTGCCAGCAGTTATGGTTCGATGGGGAGTGCAGATACGCAGTATTTT. The encoded protein is CASSYGSMGSADTQYF.